These T cell receptor beta chains were read from a single sample in a study of CD8 T cells in ankylosing spondylitis. MiXCR was run by TCRdb on the 5' RACE reads, yielding one entry per CDR3 protein. The sample shows approximately 290,000 distinct CDR3 sequences, about a fifth of them seen only once. Sequencing was performed on blood, either unsorted or a sorted T cell fraction (not recorded which). The receptor source for this set is a female donor with ankylosing spondylitis or in good health (not recorded which). The CDR3 runs from the conserved cysteine through the conserved F or W. The D gene is left open where the match is weak. Part of the rows lack a size; the others show once, few, many or a class for expanded clones.

clone_size	d_call	v_call	j_call	cdr3_nt	cdr3_aa
many	NA	TRBV7-3	TRBJ2-1	TGTGCCAGCAGCCCAACGGGACGGTACAATGAGCAGTTCTTC	CASSPTGRYNEQFF
NA	NA	TRBV20-1	TRBJ2-7	TGCAGTGCTAGAGTTTCCTCGCCCATTTCCTACGAGCAGTACTTC	CSARVSSPISYEQYF
many	NA	TRBV12-3/TRBV12-4	TRBJ1-4	TGTGCCAGCAGTGTACGGCTTTATGAAAAACTGTTTTTT	CASSVRLYEKLFF
NA	NA	TRBV20-1	TRBJ2-3	TGCAGTGCTCCTAATTACTATATTCGGGCAGATACGCAGTATTTT	CSAPNYYIRADTQYF
NA	NA	TRBV12-3/TRBV12-4	TRBJ2-1	TGTGCCAGCACCCCCGGTGGGGTGGGAGGAAGATACAATGAGCAGTTCTTC	CASTPGGVGGRYNEQFF
NA	NA	TRBV6-2/TRBV6-3	TRBJ2-2	TGTGCCAGCAGTCCCCACACGAACAGGGTAACCGGGGAGCTGTTTTTT	CASSPHTNRVTGELFF
NA	NA	TRBV6-1	TRBJ2-7	TGTGCCAGCTCACGGGACAACTCCTACGAGCAGTACTTC	CASSRDNSYEQYF
NA	TRBD1	TRBV5-4	TRBJ2-5	TGTGCCAGCAGCTTGTGGGGGTTCGGGACAGGGGGAAAACAAGAGACCCAGTACTTC	CASSLWGFGTGGKQETQYF
NA	NA	TRBV6-5	TRBJ2-6	TGTGCCAGCGGTTTTCGTCCGGGAGCTGGGGCCAACGTCCTGACTTTC	CASGFRPGAGANVLTF
NA	NA	TRBV7-9	TRBJ1-3	TGTGCCAGCAGCGAGCTCTCTGGAAACACCATATATTTT	CASSELSGNTIYF
NA	NA	TRBV20-1	TRBJ2-4	TGCAGTGCTACAGAACTAGCCAAAAACATTCAGTACTTC	CSATELAKNIQYF
NA	NA	TRBV30	TRBJ2-2	TGTGCCTGGAAATGGTCCGGGAACACCGGGGAGCTGTTTTTT	CAWKWSGNTGELFF
NA	TRBD1	TRBV20-1	TRBJ1-5	TGCAGTGCTAGAGATCTGAGCAGGGGGAATCAGCCCCAGCATTTT	CSARDLSRGNQPQHF
NA	NA	TRBV5-1	TRBJ2-7	TGCGCCAGCAGCTCGAGTACCCAGTACGAGCAGTACTTC	CASSSSTQYEQYF
many	NA	TRBV12-3/TRBV12-4	TRBJ1-6	TGTGCCAGCAGTTTAGGGGTCAGGACCACCCTCCACTTT	CASSLGVRTTLHF
few	NA	TRBV9	TRBJ2-6	TGTGCCAGCAGCGTAGTTCAGGCCTCTGGGGCCAACGTCCTGACTTTC	CASSVVQASGANVLTF
NA	TRBD2	TRBV11-3	TRBJ2-1	TGTGCCAGCAGCTTAGTCCCCAGCGGGAGGAAAAACGAGCAGTTCTTC	CASSLVPSGRKNEQFF
NA	NA	TRBV7-2	TRBJ2-7	TGTGCCAGCAGCTCTGGTCGAACCTCCTACGAGCAGTACTTC	CASSSGRTSYEQYF
few	NA	TRBV6-2/TRBV6-3	TRBJ1-1	TGTGCCAGCAAAATACAGGGGAACACTGAAGCTTTCTTT	CASKIQGNTEAFF
few	TRBD1	TRBV20-1	TRBJ1-1	TGCAGTGCTAGCCCGGGACAGACGAACACTGAAGCTTTCTTT	CSASPGQTNTEAFF
NA	TRBD2	TRBV2	TRBJ2-2	TGTGCCAGCAAGGCGGGAGTTGGGACCGGGGAGCTGTTTTTT	CASKAGVGTGELFF
few	NA	TRBV7-2	TRBJ2-5	TGTGCCAGCAGCCCTCAGTCCCAGGGGGAGACCCAGTACTTC	CASSPQSQGETQYF
few	NA	TRBV12-3/TRBV12-4	TRBJ2-7	TGTGCCAGGACGATTCGGAGGGCAGGGGGCCTGCGGATGGGGGGGTACGAGCAGTACTTC	CARTIRRAGGLRMGGYEQYF